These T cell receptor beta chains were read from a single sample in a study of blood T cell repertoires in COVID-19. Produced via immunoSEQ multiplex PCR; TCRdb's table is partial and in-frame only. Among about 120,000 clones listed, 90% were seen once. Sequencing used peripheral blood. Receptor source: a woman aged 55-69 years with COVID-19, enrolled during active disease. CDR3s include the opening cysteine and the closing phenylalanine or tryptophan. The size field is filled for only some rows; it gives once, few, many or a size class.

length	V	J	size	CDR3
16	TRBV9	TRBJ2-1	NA	CASSVISGGVYNEQFF
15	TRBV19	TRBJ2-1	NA	CASSSGGYRENEQFF
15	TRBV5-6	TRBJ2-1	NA	CASSLVAGPYNEQFF
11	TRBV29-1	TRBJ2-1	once	CSARSINEQFF
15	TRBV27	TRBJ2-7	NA	CASSQTSGGIYEQYF
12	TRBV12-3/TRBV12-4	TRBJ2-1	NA	CASSPGGYEQFF
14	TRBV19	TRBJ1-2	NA	CASTKFQGGYGYTF
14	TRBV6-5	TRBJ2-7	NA	CASSRTLNGGEQYF
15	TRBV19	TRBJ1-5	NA	CASSPKTYSNQPQHF
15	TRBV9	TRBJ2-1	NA	CASSVEWQSYNEQFF
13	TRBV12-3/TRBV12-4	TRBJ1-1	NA	CASSPTANTEAFF
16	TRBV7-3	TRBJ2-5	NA	CASSQPGTSGGETQYF
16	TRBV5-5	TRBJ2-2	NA	CASSRTGVVDTGELFF
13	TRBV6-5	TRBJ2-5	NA	CASADRGIETQYF
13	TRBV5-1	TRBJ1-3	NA	CASSPGSGNTIYF
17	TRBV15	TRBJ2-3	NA	CATSRLETSGEWNTQYF
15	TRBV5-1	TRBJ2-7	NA	CASSLGVSGAGEQYF
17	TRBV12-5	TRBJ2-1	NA	CASGLALEASSYNEQFF
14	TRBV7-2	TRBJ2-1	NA	CASSHGTGYNEQFF
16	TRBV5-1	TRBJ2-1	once	CASSRARTGKDNEQFF
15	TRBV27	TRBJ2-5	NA	CASSREFLVGETQYF
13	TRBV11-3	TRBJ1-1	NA	CASSHTGNTEAFF
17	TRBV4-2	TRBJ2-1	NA	CASSPAFPAGGYNEQFF
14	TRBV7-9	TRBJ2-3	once	CASSGLASTDTQYF
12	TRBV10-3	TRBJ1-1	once	CAISESLERAFF
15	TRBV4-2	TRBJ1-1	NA	CASSQDPRGDTEAFF
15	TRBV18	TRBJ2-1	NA	CASSPPALGGNEQFF
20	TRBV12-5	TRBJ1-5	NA	CASRAVWDSRETGSNQPQHF
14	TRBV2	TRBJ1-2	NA	CASRAPGVIYGYTF
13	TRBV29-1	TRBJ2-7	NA	CSVEMTGFHEQYF
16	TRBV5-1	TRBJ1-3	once	CASSLPSDGAGNTIYF
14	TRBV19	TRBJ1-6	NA	CASSIIGQISPLHF
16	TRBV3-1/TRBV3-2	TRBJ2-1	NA	CASSQDLGLGRNEQFF
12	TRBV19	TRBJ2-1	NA	CASSTRGFEQFF
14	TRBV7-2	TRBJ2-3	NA	CASSLPTRSDTQYF
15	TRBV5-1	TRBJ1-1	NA	CASSLDGTGYGEAFF
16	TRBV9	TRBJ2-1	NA	CASSARGTSLGNEQFF
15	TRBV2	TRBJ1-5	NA	CASSFLQGLNQPQHF
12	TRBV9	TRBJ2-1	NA	CASSFAIDEQFF
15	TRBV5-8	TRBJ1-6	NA	CASSLVSTGSSPLHF
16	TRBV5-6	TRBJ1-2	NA	CASNQKMVSLGYGYTF
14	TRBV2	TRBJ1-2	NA	CASSFGQGGYGYTF
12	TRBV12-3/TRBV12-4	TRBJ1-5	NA	CASSLGWGQQHF
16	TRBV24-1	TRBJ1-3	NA	CATSDLGAGDKNTIYF
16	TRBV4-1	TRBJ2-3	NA	CASSQVYRGRTDTQYF
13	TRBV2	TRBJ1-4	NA	CASSRGASEKLFF
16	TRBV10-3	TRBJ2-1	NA	CAISESGGGLYNEQFF
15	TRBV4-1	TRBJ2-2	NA	CASSQGQGAIGELFF
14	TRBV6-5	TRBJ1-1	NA	CASSYAIRDTEAFF
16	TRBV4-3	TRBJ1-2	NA	CASSKGGAGANYGYTF
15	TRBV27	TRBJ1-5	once	CASSARGDNNQPQHF
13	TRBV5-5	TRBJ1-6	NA	CASYRELNSPLHF
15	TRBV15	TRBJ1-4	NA	CATSGTWGGREKLFF
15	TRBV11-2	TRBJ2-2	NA	CASSPTPQGSGELFF
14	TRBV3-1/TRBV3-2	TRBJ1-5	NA	CASSQGRPQGPQHF
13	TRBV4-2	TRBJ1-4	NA	CASSRDRDEKLFF
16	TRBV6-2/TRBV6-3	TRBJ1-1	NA	CASSYSIGTGRTEAFF